What follows describes a single TCR beta chain. Some clones are missing from TCRdb's copy, which holds only in-frame ones; the method was immunoSEQ multiplex PCR. Among 50,000 to 70,000 clones, 95% to 97% were seen once, and the ten largest hold roughly 1.1%. These data belong to a study of control samples from healthy donors and cancer patients. Sequencing used blood. The sequence was collected from a woman aged 18-29 years in good health.

CDR3 in amino acids: CASSLSDSDTEAFF. The CDR3 bases are TGTGCCAGCAGCTTGAGTGATTCTGACACTGAAGCTTTCTTT. This chain connects TRBV7-8 to TRBJ1-1; D is uncertain. The CDR3 sequence is 14 residues long. Germline V gene data show CDR1 as SGHVS and CDR2 as FQNEAQ. V lost 3 bases, J lost 3 bases, and 11 bases lay in between.